This section outlines one TCR beta chain sequence together with its context. This sample was taken from a study of identical twins. The CDR3 is 15 amino acids. Trimming removed 7 bases from V and 2 bases from J; junction bases left unmatched: 10. Germline V CDR1 and CDR2: LGHDT, YNNKEL (reference sequence). TCRdb reprocessed the 5' RACE reads via MiXCR and lists one record per CDR3 protein. This table holds approximately 500,000 distinct CDR3 sequences, 20% to 25% found once. The data were also submitted as part of a second study, on T cells expressing NK-cell markers.

The source of this sequence is a woman aged 18-29 years in good health. The rearrangement joins TRBV3-1 to TRBJ1-2, with 7 bases that match TRBD1. The sample consisted of CD4+ T cells sorted from blood. As DNA, the CDR3 is TGTGCCAGCACCCGGGGGGACAGTGGCAACTATGGCTACACCTTC. This encodes CASTRGDSGNYGYTF.